Each of the 8 T cell receptor beta chains below was sequenced from the same sample in a study of blood T cell repertoires in COVID-19 (dated by TCRdb to about 2020). Library creation used the immunoSEQ multiplex PCR assay. Sourced from immuneACCESS, this table was stored by TCRdb with only in-frame sequences that have V and J called. A share of the clones is absent; for the studies checked, an unresolved V gene accounts for under half, and the remainder has no known explanation. A total of around 170,000 clones appear in this sample, 86% of them only once. The leading ten clones occupy roughly 9.1% of the sample. The sample comprised PBMCs or T cells enriched from blood (not recorded which). These receptors were taken from a woman aged 30 to 39 who had recovered from COVID-19.

To note about this clone: An end of the junction differs from the germline gene, which may be a read error. The chain joins TRBV5-1 to TRBJ1-2; maybe TRBD1 (6 bases). The germline CDR1 and CDR2 sequences are SGHRS and YFSETQ. This CDR3 is 15 amino acids long. For the CDR3, the DNA is TGCGCCTGCAGATTTTCTCCGGGACAAGACCTAAGCTACACCTTC. Its protein is CACRFSPGQDLSYTF.

This chain joins TRBV14 and TRBJ2-3, with 7 bases lining up with TRBD1. CDR3 length: 16 residues. The J segment lost 4 bases and the V segment lost 0 bases, leaving 7 bases of the junction unmatched. Germline CDR1 SGHDN, CDR2 FVKESK. The CDR3 sequence is CASSQDYSGGADTQYF. DNA for the CDR3: TGTGCCAGCAGCCAAGATTATTCAGGGGGAGCAGATACGCAGTATTTT.

CDR3 DNA sequence: TGTGCCAGCAGCGCGACTAGCGGCCGATCCTACGAGCAGTACTTC. The encoded protein is CASSATSGRSYEQYF. The J gene is TRBJ2-7, the V gene TRBV2, with 9 bases matching TRBD2. J gave up 1 base and V 6 bases, and 7 bases lay outside the gene matches. The germline V gene has CDR1 SNHLY and CDR2 FYNNEI. The CDR3 is 15 residues long.

V and J are TRBV5-1 and TRBJ1-6; 7 bases map to TRBD1. CDR1 is SGHRS and CDR2 is YFSETQ in the germline V gene. This CDR3 is built from 14 residues. The V and J ends lost 6 bases and 6 bases, in that order; junction bases with no gene match: 6. CDR3 amino acids: CASTLGTVNSPLHF. The CDR3 coding sequence is TGCGCCAGCACCCTGGGGACAGTTAATTCACCCCTCCACTTT.

The J gene is TRBJ2-5, the V gene TRBV28; D ambiguous. Trimming cost V 7 bases and J 0 bases, with 15 bases left between them. Germline V gene sequence: CDR1 MDHEN, CDR2 SYDVKM. The CDR3 consists of 15 residues. The CDR3 bases are TGTGCCAGCATCAGAGCAAATGGGCACCAAGAGACCCAGTACTTC. Protein sequence: CASIRANGHQETQYF.

The chain uses TRBV7-9 and TRBJ2-3; D remains unclear. V dropped 1 base and J dropped 0 bases, with 8 bases sitting between them. The CDR3 consists of 15 residues. CDR1 is SEHNR and CDR2 is FQNEAQ in the germline V gene (reference sequence). This chain's CDR3 is CASSLERGSTDTQYF. In DNA, the CDR3 is TGTGCCAGCAGCTTAGAAAGAGGAAGCACAGATACGCAGTATTTT.

The V and J genes are TRBV4-1 and TRBJ2-7, with D tentatively TRBD2 (5 bases). The V gene lost 3 bases and the J gene lost 0 bases, with 9 bases spanning the gap. Germline V gene data show CDR1 as MGHRA and CDR2 as YSYEKL. This CDR3 region has 14 residues. DNA for the CDR3: TGCGCCAGCAGCCATCCTGGGAGCTCCTACGAGCAGTACTTC. It is translated as CASSHPGSSYEQYF.

CDR3: CASGLAAGGSYNEQFF. The CDR3 region has the DNA TGTGCTAGTGGTTTGGCAGCGGGAGGGTCCTACAATGAGCAGTTCTTC. The chain links TRBV12-5 to TRBJ2-1; 10 nucleotides line up with TRBD2. The germline V gene encodes CDR1 LGHNT and CDR2 FRNRAP. The ends lost 1 base at V and 1 base at J; junction bases unmatched: 1. The CDR3 totals 16 residues.